The rows below give T cell receptor beta chains drawn from one sample of a study of neurological immune-mediated disorders. One entry per CDR3 protein results from TCRdb running MiXCR on the 5' RACE reads. The data contain approximately 74,000 distinct CDR3 sequences, roughly 9% of them seen just once; the ten biggest clones take up 1.7%. Sequences were obtained from PBMCs. The receptors derive from a man aged 45-65 years in good health. The CDR3 runs from the conserved cysteine through the conserved F or W. The order of the fields is CDR3 length, V gene, D gene, clone size, J gene, CDR3 protein, CDR3 DNA. A D gene is named only where the DNA matches it firmly. Rows give clone size only sometimes, using once, few, many, or a class for an expanded clone.

14	TRBV3-1	-	many	TRBJ2-5	CASSQDAGVKTQYF	TGTGCCAGCAGCCAAGACGCAGGGGTGAAGACCCAGTACTTC
14	TRBV12-3/TRBV12-4	-	many	TRBJ2-7	CASSLEPSTYEQYF	TGTGCCAGCAGTTTAGAACCCAGTACCTACGAGCAGTACTTC
15	TRBV5-1	-	many	TRBJ1-1	CASSLVGGTNTEAFF	TGCGCCAGCAGCTTGGTGGGGGGGACGAACACTGAAGCTTTCTTT
16	TRBV6-8	-	many	TRBJ2-1	CASTSLSGSSYNEQFF	TGTGCCAGCACCAGCCTCAGCGGAAGCTCCTACAATGAGCAGTTCTTC
12	TRBV7-8	TRBD1	many	TRBJ1-5	CASSLDRAPQHF	TGTGCCAGCAGCCTGGACAGGGCCCCCCAGCATTTT
18	TRBV14	TRBD2	many	TRBJ2-2	CASSQFSGTSGRSGELFF	TGTGCCAGCAGCCAATTTTCCGGGACTAGCGGGAGATCCGGGGAGCTGTTTTTT
14	TRBV19	TRBD1	many	TRBJ1-3	CASSTTGDGNTIYF	TGTGCCAGTAGTACGACAGGGGACGGAAACACCATATATTTT
19	TRBV15	TRBD2	many	TRBJ2-6	CATSRDRGVAYSGANVLTF	TGTGCCACCAGCAGAGATCGGGGGGTGGCCTACTCTGGGGCCAACGTCCTGACTTTC
15	TRBV28	TRBD1	many	TRBJ1-5	CASSFWGTGGQPQHF	TGTGCCAGCAGCTTCTGGGGGACAGGGGGTCAGCCCCAGCATTTT
13	TRBV18	-	many	TRBJ1-5	CASSPMDGQPQHF	TGTGCCAGCTCACCAATGGACGGTCAGCCCCAGCATTTT
14	TRBV12-3/TRBV12-4	-	many	TRBJ2-2	CASSFQGDTGELFF	TGTGCCAGCAGTTTCCAGGGTGACACCGGGGAGCTGTTTTTT
16	TRBV2	-	-	TRBJ1-4	CASRDYRTESNEKLFF	TGTGCCAGCAGGGACTACCGGACAGAGAGTAATGAAAAACTGTTTTTT
16	TRBV5-1	TRBD2	many	TRBJ2-2	CASSLAGGPGTGELFF	TGCGCCAGCAGCTTGGCGGGAGGGCCGGGCACCGGGGAGCTGTTTTTT
11	TRBV2	-	many	TRBJ1-5	CASRTVAPQHF	TGTGCCAGCCGGACAGTGGCGCCCCAGCATTTT
16	TRBV10-2	TRBD1	many	TRBJ2-3	CASSERTGGLRDTQYF	TGCGCCAGCAGTGAGCGGACAGGGGGATTAAGGGATACGCAGTATTTT
13	TRBV20-1	TRBD1	many	TRBJ2-1	CSLRQGTNNEQFF	TGCAGTTTAAGACAGGGAACCAACAATGAGCAGTTCTTC
14	TRBV5-1	-	once	TRBJ2-2	CASNPGTSTGELFF	TGCGCAAGCAACCCCGGGACTTCAACCGGGGAGCTGTTTTTT
16	TRBV5-4	TRBD2	-	TRBJ2-4	CASSTGWGGGKNIQYF	TGTGCCAGCAGCACCGGATGGGGCGGGGGCAAAAACATTCAGTACTTC
15	TRBV5-1	TRBD1	many	TRBJ1-2	CASSYTGQQIYGYTF	TGCGCCAGCAGCTACACGGGACAGCAAATCTATGGCTACACCTTC
15	TRBV20-1	-	-	TRBJ2-5	CSARDGRAVQETQYF	TGCAGTGCTAGAGATGGTCGAGCAGTCCAAGAGACCCAGTACTTC
17	TRBV21-1	-	many	TRBJ1-1	CASSKPSYLRTGTEAFF	TGTGCCAGCAGCAAACCCTCCTATCTCCGGACGGGCACTGAAGCTTTCTTT
17	TRBV18	-	many	TRBJ2-1	CASSPPQGRSSYNEQFF	TGTGCCAGCTCACCACCCCAGGGACGGAGCTCCTACAATGAGCAGTTCTTC
13	TRBV7-9	TRBD1	many	TRBJ2-7	CASSPDRYYEQYF	TGTGCCAGCAGCCCGGACAGGTACTACGAGCAGTACTTC
16	TRBV18	TRBD2	once	TRBJ2-3	CASSPLAGAGADTQYF	TGTGCCAGCTCTCCCTTAGCGGGGGCAGGAGCAGATACGCAGTATTTT
17	TRBV6-2/TRBV6-3	TRBD2	many	TRBJ2-1	CASSYRGLAGGPNEQFF	TGTGCCAGCAGTTACCGGGGACTAGCGGGAGGTCCCAATGAGCAGTTCTTC
12	TRBV5-1	-	many	TRBJ2-7	CASSRDLDEQYF	TGCGCCAGCAGCCGTGACCTGGACGAGCAGTACTTC
13	TRBV7-9	TRBD1	-	TRBJ2-7	CASTGQGPYEQYF	TGTGCCAGCACGGGACAGGGTCCCTACGAGCAGTACTTC
15	TRBV7-3	-	many	TRBJ2-1	CASSLVQGTYNEQFF	TGTGCCAGCAGCTTAGTCCAGGGAACTTACAATGAGCAGTTCTTC
17	TRBV4-2	-	many	TRBJ2-5	CASSQDPAGEEGETQYF	TGTGCCAGCAGCCAAGATCCCGCAGGGGAGGAGGGAGAGACCCAGTACTTC
14	TRBV12-3/TRBV12-4	-	many	TRBJ2-7	CASSPVDFSYEQYF	TGTGCCAGCAGTCCGGTCGACTTCTCCTACGAGCAGTACTTC
15	TRBV18	-	many	TRBJ1-3	CASSLDGVSGNTIYF	TGTGCCAGCTCCCTAGACGGAGTCTCTGGAAACACCATATATTTT
14	TRBV5-1	TRBD2	many	TRBJ2-1	CASSLQRERDEQFF	TGCGCCAGCAGCCTTCAGCGGGAACGCGATGAGCAGTTCTTC
14	TRBV24-1	TRBD1	many	TRBJ1-2	CATSGQGESYGYTF	TGTGCCACCTCGGGACAGGGGGAGAGCTATGGCTACACCTTC
15	TRBV6-1	TRBD2	many	TRBJ2-3	CASSFAGGSTDTQYF	TGTGCCAGCAGTTTCGCGGGGGGGAGCACAGATACGCAGTATTTT
15	TRBV7-9	-	many	TRBJ1-1	CASSVTGNMNTEAFF	TGTGCCAGCAGCGTTACAGGAAACATGAACACTGAAGCTTTCTTT
14	TRBV5-5	-	many	TRBJ1-6	CASSFGLYNSPLHF	TGTGCCAGCAGCTTCGGGCTTTATAATTCACCCCTCCACTTT
13	TRBV10-3	-	many	TRBJ2-7	CAISDGVLYEQYF	TGTGCCATCAGTGATGGGGTACTCTACGAGCAGTACTTC
8	TRBV10-1	-	many	TRBJ2-7	CARETEYF	TGCGCCAGGGAGACAGAATACTTC
19	TRBV28	-	many	TRBJ1-5	CASSSTGTSFLWGNQPQHF	TGTGCCAGCTCTTCTACCGGGACATCGTTTCTGTGGGGCAATCAGCCCCAGCATTTT
14	TRBV3-1	-	many	TRBJ2-1	CASSQGSGNNEQFF	TGTGCCAGCAGCCAAGGGTCCGGGAACAATGAGCAGTTCTTC
15	TRBV21-1	-	many	TRBJ2-5	CASSHYRELKETQYF	TGTGCCAGCAGCCACTACCGGGAACTGAAAGAGACCCAGTACTTC
14	TRBV5-5	TRBD2	many	TRBJ2-7	CASSLIAGAGEQYF	TGTGCCAGCAGCTTGATAGCGGGGGCGGGAGAGCAGTACTTC
14	TRBV27	-	many	TRBJ2-1	CASSRVGLRNEQFF	TGTGCCAGCAGTAGGGTCGGACTACGCAATGAGCAGTTCTTC
15	TRBV27	TRBD1	many	TRBJ2-5	CASSLRQGAWETQYF	TGTGCCAGCAGTTTGAGACAGGGGGCATGGGAGACCCAGTACTTC
14	TRBV7-8	TRBD1	many	TRBJ1-1	CASSYTGTGGRAFF	TGTGCCAGCAGCTATACCGGGACAGGGGGCCGGGCTTTCTTT
12	TRBV12-3/TRBV12-4	-	many	TRBJ2-2	CASSGNTGELFF	TGTGCCAGCAGTGGGAACACCGGGGAGCTGTTTTTT
14	TRBV12-3/TRBV12-4	-	many	TRBJ1-1	CASNPPERQSEAFF	TGTGCCAGCAACCCACCGGAGAGACAGTCTGAAGCTTTCTTT
15	TRBV5-1	-	many	TRBJ2-2	CASSLGLTNTGELFF	TGCGCCAGCAGCTTGGGACTGACGAACACCGGGGAGCTGTTTTTT
20	TRBV4-2	TRBD1	-	TRBJ2-6	CASSQDRGQGAQSGANVLTF	TGTGCCAGCAGCCAAGATAGAGGACAGGGGGCGCAAAGTGGGGCCAACGTCCTGACTTTC
19	TRBV12-3/TRBV12-4	TRBD2	many	TRBJ2-3	CASRTTGLAGEKYTDTQYF	TGTGCCAGCAGGACCACAGGACTAGCGGGAGAGAAGTACACAGATACGCAGTATTTT
13	TRBV28	-	many	TRBJ2-7	CASRPGSSYEQYF	TGTGCCAGCAGACCAGGGTCATCCTACGAGCAGTACTTC
16	TRBV6-5	-	many	TRBJ1-4	CASSHRALGTNEKLFF	TGTGCCAGCAGCCACCGGGCCTTGGGAACTAATGAAAAACTGTTTTTT
16	TRBV12-3/TRBV12-4	-	many	TRBJ2-1	CASSKAWGGAYNEQFF	TGTGCCAGCAGTAAGGCTTGGGGGGGCGCCTACAATGAGCAGTTCTTC